This record concerns one T cell receptor (beta chain) sequence. Its antigen is as yet unknown. The CDR3 covers 11 residues. Germline CDR1 reads KGHDR; CDR2 reads SFDVKD. V shed 9 bases and J shed 8 bases, with 10 bases lying between them. RNA transcripts were the template for amplifying TCR beta CDR3 regions. HTBI primers were used for first-round RT-PCR of the TCR CDR3. TCRdb re-derived calls from the multiplex PCR reads in MiXCR, one entry per CDR3 protein. The sample contains about 690,000 distinct CDR3 sequences, about 18% of which appear only once. It was considered stable Graves' hyperthyroidism when ophthalmopathy did not progress within 18 months. The data belong to a study of T cells in Graves' hyperthyroidism and ophthalmopathy. Findings of the study overall: Blood held most thyroid clonotypes expanded above 0.001 frequency.

The chain is built from TRBV24-1 and TRBJ2-1; D is unclear. The source material was blood. The receptor was derived from a man aged 45-65 years with Graves' hyperthyroidism. The CDR3 sequence is CATGPYDEQFF. The CDR3 DNA sequence: TGTGCCACCGGACCATATGATGAGCAGTTCTTC.